The source of this T cell receptor beta chain is a study of cytomegalovirus exposure and HLA in healthy donors. Germline CDR1 and CDR2: MNHEY and SVGAGI. V lost 0 bases, J lost 5 bases, and 5 bases stayed unmatched. This CDR3 has 16 amino acids. Study results and caveats: A few chains tied to CMV proved CMV antigen-specific in vitro.

A note on this clone: The antigen is undetermined.

Sequencing was performed with immunoSEQ multiplex PCR; in TCRdb, only in-frame clones are kept and a portion is missing. The data show some 340,000 clones, roughly 87% seen once. The V call is TRBV6-5, the J call TRBJ2-1, with TRBD2 matching over 9 bases. This clonotype was sampled from a woman aged 30 to 39 in good health and CMV-seropositive. Sequencing input: PBMCs. CDR3 nucleotides: TGTGCCAGCAGTTACTCTGCTAGCGGGACGGACAATGAGCAGTTCTTC. As protein: CASSYSASGTDNEQFF.